A selection of T cell receptor beta chains follows, all from one sample in a study of radiotherapy plus CTLA-4 blockade in lung cancer. Some clones are missing from TCRdb's copy, which holds only in-frame ones; the method was immunoSEQ multiplex PCR. Of about 88,000 clones listed, around 72% were seen once; the top ten hold 11% to 15%. The sample here was peripheral blood, taken from a patient treated with radiotherapy plus ipilimumab. Every receptor here comes from a human donor with non-small cell lung cancer that progressed on radiotherapy plus ipilimumab. Both conserved end residues are part of each CDR3. A D gene is named only where the DNA matches it firmly. Not every row has a clone size; where given, it reads once, few, many or a size class.

TRBV5-4	.	.	TRBJ1-6	CASSFSTANIIGPLHF	TGTGCCAGCAGCTTCTCGACAGCTAACATAATCGGACCCCTCCACTTT
TRBV6-1	.	TRBD1	TRBJ2-5	CASRDRDRETQYF	TGTGCCAGCAGAGACAGGGATCGGGAGACCCAGTACTTC
TRBV9	once	.	TRBJ1-4	CASSAGISNEKLFF	TGTGCCAGCAGCGCAGGGATATCTAATGAAAAACTGTTTTTT
TRBV6-1	.	TRBD1	TRBJ2-1	CASSEATGIGEQFF	TGTGCCAGCAGTGAAGCGACAGGGATAGGTGAGCAGTTCTTC
TRBV18	.	.	TRBJ1-5	CASSPTDSNQPQHF	TGTGCCAGCTCACCGACTGATAGCAATCAGCCCCAGCATTTT
TRBV5-6	.	TRBD1	TRBJ1-2	CASSTGTATHGYTF	TGTGCCAGCAGCACCGGGACAGCTACACATGGCTACACCTTC
TRBV9	.	TRBD1	TRBJ2-7	CASSDGTGGYEQYF	TGTGCCAGCAGCGACGGGACAGGGGGATACGAGCAGTACTTC
TRBV6-1	.	TRBD1	TRBJ2-7	CASAPGTGAYEQYF	TGTGCCAGCGCCCCCGGGACAGGGGCCTACGAGCAGTACTTC
TRBV28	once	TRBD1	TRBJ2-7	CASTRQGTLNEQYF	TGTGCCAGCACCCGACAGGGGACTTTGAACGAGCAGTACTTC
TRBV7-8	.	.	TRBJ1-4	CASSGGSEKLFF	TGTGCCAGCTCCGGGGGGTCTGAAAAACTGTTTTTT
TRBV6-5	once	.	TRBJ2-2	CASSFRAGELFF	TGTGCCAGCAGTTTCAGGGCTGGGGAGCTGTTTTTT
TRBV6-6	.	TRBD1	TRBJ1-2	CASSSTGTYGYTF	TGTGCCAGCAGCTCGACAGGGACCTATGGCTACACCTTC
TRBV10-2	.	.	TRBJ1-4	CASSESGEKLFF	TGCGCCAGCAGTGAGTCGGGGGAAAAACTGTTTTTT
TRBV28	.	TRBD1	TRBJ1-2	CASSLGGTAYGYTF	TGTGCCAGCAGTTTAGGGGGGACAGCCTATGGCTACACCTTC
TRBV6-4	once	.	TRBJ2-5	CASSDKAGFGQETQYF	TGTGCCAGCAGTGACAAGGCGGGTTTCGGGCAAGAGACCCAGTACTTC
TRBV21-1	.	.	TRBJ1-2	CASSGQGAQLAYTF	TGTGCCAGCAGCGGACAGGGGGCGCAGTTGGCCTACACCTTC
TRBV18	.	.	TRBJ1-5	CASSPGVNQPQHF	TGTGCCAGCTCACCGGGGGTTAATCAGCCCCAGCATTTT
TRBV9	once	.	TRBJ2-5	CASSVARDEETQYF	TGTGCCAGCAGCGTCGCTAGGGACGAAGAGACCCAGTACTTC
TRBV7-6	few	TRBD2	TRBJ2-1	CASSLLAGDYNEQFF	TGTGCCAGCAGCCTGCTAGCGGGGGACTACAATGAGCAGTTCTTC
TRBV28	few	.	TRBJ1-3	CASSPDASSGNTIYF	TGTGCCAGCAGCCCGGACGCGAGTTCTGGAAACACCATATATTTT
TRBV2	.	TRBD1	TRBJ2-3	CASSSRGRGDTQYF	TGTGCCAGCAGCTCCAGGGGGCGAGGAGATACGCAGTATTTT
TRBV5-4	.	.	TRBJ1-2	CASSLVGGYTF	TGTGCCAGCAGCTTGGTAGGGGGCTACACCTTC
TRBV6-6	.	.	TRBJ1-5	CASSYRGGNQPQHF	TGTGCCAGCAGTTACAGGGGAGGCAATCAGCCCCAGCATTTT
TRBV5-6	.	.	TRBJ2-5	CASSGDYQETQYF	TGTGCCAGCAGCGGGGACTACCAAGAGACCCAGTACTTC
TRBV9	.	TRBD2	TRBJ2-2	CASSVSGGVNTGELFF	TGTGCCAGCAGCGTTAGCGGGGGGGTTAACACCGGGGAGCTGTTTTTT
TRBV2	once	.	TRBJ1-5	CASSESGGDQPQHF	TGTGCCAGCAGTGAAAGTGGGGGAGATCAGCCCCAGCATTTT
TRBV15	.	.	TRBJ1-1	CATSRDDVEAFF	TGTGCCACCAGCAGAGATGACGTTGAAGCTTTCTTT
TRBV30	.	TRBD1	TRBJ2-1	CAWRDGQGFSYGEFF	TGTGCCTGGAGAGACGGACAGGGTTTTTCGTATGGGGAGTTCTTC
TRBV7-9	.	TRBD2	TRBJ2-5	CASSTLAGGLETQYF	TGTGCCAGCAGCACTCTAGCGGGAGGCCTGGAGACCCAGTACTTC
TRBV9	once	.	TRBJ2-2	CASSAPRGRSNTGELFF	TGTGCCAGCAGCGCCCCCCGCGGCAGATCGAACACCGGGGAGCTGTTTTTT
TRBV9	.	TRBD1	TRBJ2-7	CASSVGDRSSYEQYF	TGTGCCAGCAGCGTAGGGGACAGGAGCTCCTACGAGCAGTACTTC
TRBV5-1	.	.	TRBJ2-5	CASSLPSKETQYF	TGCGCCAGCAGCTTGCCCTCCAAAGAGACCCAGTACTTC
TRBV7-2	.	.	TRBJ2-5	CASSPAPGEGETRYF	TGTGCCAGCAGCCCCGCTCCGGGAGAAGGAGAGACCCGGTACTTC